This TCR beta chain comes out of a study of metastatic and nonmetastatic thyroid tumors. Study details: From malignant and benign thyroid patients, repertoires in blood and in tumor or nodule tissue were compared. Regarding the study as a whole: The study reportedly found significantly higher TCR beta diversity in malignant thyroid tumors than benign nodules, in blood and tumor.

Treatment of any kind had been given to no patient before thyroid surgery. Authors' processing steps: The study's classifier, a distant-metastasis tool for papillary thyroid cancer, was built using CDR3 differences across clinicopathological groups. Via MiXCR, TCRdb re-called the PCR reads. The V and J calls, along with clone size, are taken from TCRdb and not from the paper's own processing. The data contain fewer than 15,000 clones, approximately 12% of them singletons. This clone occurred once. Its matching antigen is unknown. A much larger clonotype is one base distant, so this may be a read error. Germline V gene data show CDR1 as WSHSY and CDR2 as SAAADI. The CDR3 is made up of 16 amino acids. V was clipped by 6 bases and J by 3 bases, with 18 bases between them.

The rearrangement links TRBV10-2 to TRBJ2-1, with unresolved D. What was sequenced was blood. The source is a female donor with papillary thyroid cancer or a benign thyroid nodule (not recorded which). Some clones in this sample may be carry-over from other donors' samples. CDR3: CASSVDGVSYYNEQFF. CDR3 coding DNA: TGCGCCAGCAGCGTGGACGGAGTCAGCTACTACAATGAGCAGTTCTTC.